Listed below are T cell receptor beta chains from one sample, sequenced in a study of blood T cell repertoires in COVID-19. Sequencing was performed with immunoSEQ multiplex PCR; in TCRdb, only in-frame clones are kept and a portion is missing. The sample consists of around 200,000 clones, over 75% of them appearing once. Material for sequencing was peripheral blood. The receptors come from a man over 45 with acute or convalescent COVID-19. Each CDR3 is given with its conserved first and last residue.

v_call cdr3_length cdr3_aa
TRBV29-1 13 CSVSQGVGYGYTF
TRBV12-3/TRBV12-4 13 CASRTQGAETQYF
TRBV11-2 14 CASSLVGSGTEAFF
TRBV30 13 CAAGQAFNQPQHF
TRBV7-9 14 CASSEGGWRARAFF
TRBV25-1 15 CASSPLGQRNSPLHF
TRBV5-1 14 CASSWGQGWNGYTF
TRBV9 16 CASSVVSAGVPGELFF
TRBV14 14 CASSQGPGTTEAFF
TRBV19 14 CASKLAGLRDTQYF
TRBV7-6 17 CASSEGLAGGLPDEQFF
TRBV6-2/TRBV6-3 13 CASSPLRGAGYTF
TRBV3-1/TRBV3-2 12 CASRGGTYEQYF
TRBV4-1 16 CASSQGVGGARDEQYF
TRBV5-6 12 CASSLEPYEQYF
TRBV18 16 CASSLRTSGGADEQFF
TRBV7-3 15 CASSPRPGGNSPLHF
TRBV18 12 CASSPDRAEAFF
TRBV7-9 18 CASSGPKRDTGINEKLFF
TRBV2 19 CASSPPRDRRSSGANVLTF
TRBV18 20 CASSPISLSGADLSNQPQHF
TRBV18 13 CASSPMEGTEAFF
TRBV2 13 CASSPTENTEAFF
TRBV11-2 14 CASSLGGGLDEQFF
TRBV28 16 CASSLGIRGRSVGYTF
TRBV4-1 17 CASSEGQGIRFNEKLFF
TRBV6-5 14 CASSWSGGADTQYF
TRBV28 15 CASSLWIGGAEKLFF
TRBV11-2 12 CASSPATGGFTF
TRBV12-3/TRBV12-4 13 CASGPQGLYGYTF
TRBV9 16 CASSVGGGHQGTEAFF
TRBV29-1 12 CSVDQGVPEAFF
TRBV7-2 14 CASSPGGVPSEAFF
TRBV6-5 14 CASSSRLLNYEQYF
TRBV6-5 16 CASSYRRVFEFYGYTF
TRBV19 15 CASSIGGTGIGELFF
TRBV12-3/TRBV12-4 13 CASSKQGISPLHF
TRBV2 15 CASSEEGGSGNTIYF
TRBV6-5 16 CASSYTWGVSGNTIYF
TRBV5-1 16 CASQLAVLGNTGELFF
TRBV5-6 14 CASSLGQAYNEQFF
TRBV29-1 13 CSVLRTGNYGYTF
TRBV11-2 16 CASSSYTGGARDGYTF
TRBV9 15 CASSLGQGGSYGYTF
TRBV6-2/TRBV6-3 12 CASSLRDQPQHF
TRBV2 11 CASIYNEKLFF
TRBV18 13 CASSPQSGETQYF
TRBV11-2 14 CASSLAGGNYEQYF
TRBV5-1 15 CASSPGLADYNEQFF
TRBV2 12 CASSGWSAEAFF
TRBV15 15 CATSRPRTAWYGYTF
TRBV12-5 14 CASGRGTHQETQYF
TRBV7-9 14 CASTGTGTWETQYF
TRBV7-8 15 CASSPGHGFSYEQYF